These 20 T cell receptor beta chains were sequenced from one sample in a study of blood T cell repertoires in COVID-19. The method was immunoSEQ multiplex PCR; TCRdb's version includes in-frame clones alone and lacks a portion of them. Of more than 300,000 clones listed, roughly 83% are singletons. Sequenced material: peripheral blood. The receptor set was obtained from a woman in her 50s with acute or convalescent COVID-19.

This chain connects TRBV7-9 to TRBJ1-4, with 9 bases fitting TRBD1. The CDR3 is 15 residues long. V trimming: 3 bases; J trimming: 6 bases; junction bases outside the gene matches: 5. Germline loops: CDR1 SEHNR, CDR2 FQNEAQ (reference sequence). CDR3 sequence: CASSLVDRGDEKLFF. The CDR3 region has the DNA TGTGCCAGCAGCTTGGTGGACAGGGGTGATGAAAAACTGTTTTTT.

The genes are TRBV7-2 and TRBJ1-2; D is perhaps TRBD1 (6 bases). Germline V gene lookup returns CDR1 SGHTA and CDR2 FQGNSA. This CDR3 has 13 residues. With 8 bases removed from V and 4 bases from J, the gap between germline ends came to 14 bases. The CDR3 sequence is CASSPGHLYGYTF. CDR3 sequence (DNA): TGTGCCAGCTCCCCGGGACATCTCTATGGCTACACCTTC.

The chain uses TRBV24-1 and TRBJ2-2, with 8 bases lining up with TRBD2. This CDR3 is built from 14 residues. V shed 7 bases, J shed 8 bases, and the junction held 8 bases outside the gene matches. Germline CDR1 and CDR2: KGHDR and SFDVKD. DNA of the CDR3: TGTGCCACCAGCCTGTCGGGGGGGTCGGGGGAGCTGTTTTTT. Its protein is CATSLSGGSGELFF.

CDR3 sequence reads: CASSPRGGTDTQYF. CDR3 nucleotides: TGTGCCAGCTCACCTCGGGGGGGGACAGATACGCAGTATTTT. The chain has TRBV18 and TRBJ2-3, with 8 bases aligning to TRBD2. V gave up 3 bases and J gave up 3 bases; unmatched junction bases: 2. The length of the CDR3 is 14 residues. Germline-derived CDR1 and CDR2 are KGHSH and LQKENI.

V and J are TRBV2 and TRBJ1-4, with 7 bases aligning to TRBD1. V was pared by 7 bases and J by 5 bases, with 10 bases of the junction left unmatched. The CDR3 covers 15 residues. Germline-derived CDR1 and CDR2 are SNHLY and FYNNEI. The CDR3 loop reads CASTGRRDRNEKLFF. The CDR3 DNA reads TGTGCCAGCACGGGACGGAGGGACAGAAATGAAAAACTGTTTTTT.

The rearrangement joins TRBV30 to TRBJ1-4, with 9 bases lining up with TRBD1. The V segment lost 2 bases and the J segment 5 bases; nucleotides outside the gene matches: 3. Per germline, CDR1 GTSNPN and CDR2 SVGIG (reference sequence). The CDR3 spans 14 residues. The CDR3 region is CAWSMGQGNEKLFF. In DNA, the CDR3 is TGTGCCTGGAGTATGGGACAGGGAAATGAAAAACTGTTTTTT.

This chain links TRBV7-2 with TRBJ1-4; D uncertain. Germline V lookup: CDR1 SGHTA, CDR2 FQGNSA. Trimming pared 3 bases from V and 4 bases from J, leaving 6 bases between. The CDR3 is 13 amino acids. As DNA, the CDR3 is TGTGCCAGCAGCTTGCCTAATAATGAAAAACTGTTTTTT. It translates to CASSLPNNEKLFF.

This rearrangement joins TRBV11-2 to TRBJ2-2; weak D call: TRBD2 (5 bases). The CDR3 runs to 13 residues. Between the trimmed V and J ends, which lost 4 bases and 7 bases, there was a span of 10 bases. CDR1 and CDR2 from the germline V gene are SGHAT and FQNNGV. The CDR3 region has the DNA TGTGCCAGCAGCTATAGAACTAGCGGGGAGCTGTTTTTT. This sequence encodes CASSYRTSGELFF.

The chain carries TRBV4-1 and TRBJ2-5; unclear D gene. Germline V gene lookup returns CDR1 MGHRA and CDR2 YSYEKL. There are 11 residues in the CDR3. V dropped 3 bases and J dropped 8 bases, with 7 bases sitting between them. CDR3 amino acids: CASSHATTQYF. Written as DNA, the CDR3 is TGCGCCAGCAGCCATGCCACTACCCAGTACTTC.

CDR3 nucleotide sequence: TGTGCCAGCAGTTTTGGGCTAGCACAAGAGACCCAGTACTTC. Translated: CASSFGLAQETQYF. This chain links TRBV6-6 with TRBJ2-5; weak D call: TRBD2 (5 bases). V was pared by 4 bases and J by 2 bases, with 11 bases between. The CDR3 has 14 amino acids. Germline V gives CDR1 MNHNY, CDR2 SVGAGI (reference sequence).

This chain joins TRBV24-1 and TRBJ2-7, with D possibly TRBD1 on 5 matching bases. This CDR3 spans 15 amino acids. V was clipped by 6 bases and J by 0 bases, with 14 bases between them. Per the germline V gene, CDR1 is KGHDR and CDR2 is SFDVKD. CDR3 bases: TGTGCCACCAGTCAGGCAGGGCTACTCTCCTACGAGCAGTACTTC. It codes for CATSQAGLLSYEQYF.

This chain joins TRBV6-2 or TRBV6-3 and TRBJ2-7; 8 bases line up with TRBD2. Per the germline V gene, CDR1 is MNHEY and CDR2 is SVGEGT. CDR3 length: 14 amino acids. Unmatched junction bases numbered 8, after V lost 3 bases and J lost 7 bases. The CDR3 DNA is TGTGCCAGCAGTTATATTAGCGGGAATGCTGAGCAGTACTTC. This encodes CASSYISGNAEQYF.

The chain joins TRBV5-1 to TRBJ1-5; 7 bases align to TRBD1. CDR1 is SGHRS, CDR2 YFSETQ, per germline. After removal of 2 bases from V and 4 bases from J, the junction contained 6 bases not matched to a gene. CDR3 length: 15 amino acids. CDR3 bases: TGCGCCAGCAGCTTTACCGGGACAGATAATCAGCCCCAGCATTTT. Translating gives CASSFTGTDNQPQHF.

The CDR3 region is CASSLVVGEGGGELFF. The CDR3 DNA reads as TGTGCCAGCAGCTTAGTAGTGGGGGAAGGGGGCGGGGAGCTGTTTTTT. The rearrangement uses TRBV11-2 and TRBJ2-2, with a weak D call TRBD1 (6 bases). Germline lookup yields CDR1 SGHAT and CDR2 FQNNGV. Trimming pared 1 base from V and 7 bases from J, leaving 16 bases between. The CDR3 is 16 residues long.

The chain has TRBV28 and TRBJ2-7; TRBD1 is a possible D gene (6 bases). Germline CDR1 reads MDHEN; CDR2 reads SYDVKM. The V and J ends lost 1 base and 2 bases respectively, with 9 bases between them. CDR3 length: 14 amino acids. The CDR3 sequence is CASSLYPGAYEQYF. The CDR3 DNA is TGTGCCAGCAGTTTATACCCAGGGGCCTACGAGCAGTACTTC.

The rearrangement joins TRBV6-2 or TRBV6-3 to TRBJ1-1, with D possibly matching TRBD1 (6 bases). The germline V and J ends were trimmed by 4 bases and 5 bases, with 20 bases remaining between them. The CDR3 extends over 16 amino acids. Germline CDR1 and CDR2: MNHEY and SVGEGT. CDR3 amino acids: CASSLGPGGRWTEAFF. The CDR3, as DNA: TGTGCCAGCAGTTTAGGACCGGGGGGGCGGTGGACTGAAGCTTTCTTT.

The rearrangement links TRBV28 to TRBJ1-3; D gene unclear. The V end lost 7 bases, the J end lost 0 bases, and 10 bases lay between the germline ends. This CDR3 contains 14 residues. Germline values: CDR1 MDHEN, CDR2 SYDVKM. The CDR3 loop is CASKTAASGNTIYF. CDR3 sequence (DNA): TGTGCCAGCAAAACAGCAGCCTCTGGAAACACCATATATTTT.

This chain connects TRBV2 to TRBJ1-4, with 8 positions matching TRBD1. CDR1 is SNHLY and CDR2 is FYNNEI in the germline V gene. The CDR3 is 15 residues long. The V gene end was trimmed by 6 bases and the J gene end by 7 bases; junction bases not matched to a gene: 10. CDR3 in DNA: TGTGCCAGCAGCTACAGGGGGGACATTAGTGAAAAACTGTTTTTT. Amino acid sequence: CASSYRGDISEKLFF.

This chain links TRBV2 with TRBJ1-1; TRBD1 might be the D (5 bases). This CDR3 region has 14 residues. Germline loops: CDR1 SNHLY, CDR2 FYNNEI. V was trimmed by 4 bases and J by 0 bases, leaving 9 bases between them. Written as DNA, the CDR3 is TGTGCCAGCAGTGCCCTGACAGTGAACACTGAAGCTTTCTTT. The encoded protein is CASSALTVNTEAFF.

V and J are TRBV6-6 and TRBJ2-5, with 8 bases identical to TRBD1. Germline CDR1 MNHNY, CDR2 SVGAGI (reference sequence). CDR3 length: 13 residues. V was pared by 11 bases and J by 2 bases, with 7 bases of the junction left unmatched. CDR3 sequence reads: CAGGRQGQETQYF. CDR3 in DNA: TGTGCCGGGGGACGACAGGGGCAAGAGACCCAGTACTTC.